Listed here are 24 T cell receptor beta chains from one sample, sequenced in a study of response to subunit inactivated influenza vaccine. A single record per CDR3 protein comes from TCRdb applying MiXCR to the RT-PCR reads. The sample lists around 790,000 distinct CDR3 sequences; about 20% were seen once. Sequences were derived from PBMCs from blood, sampled approximately 5 days after vaccination. The receptors stem from a man aged 50 or older who received an inactivated influenza vaccine.

The chain links TRBV3-1 to TRBJ1-1, with a weak D call TRBD1 (6 bases). The CDR3 consists of 12 residues. Per the germline V gene, CDR1 is LGHDT and CDR2 is YNNKEL (reference sequence). Trimming removed 4 bases from V and 8 bases from J, with 11 bases in between. This CDR3 is CASSPGTLEAFF. The CDR3 coding sequence is TGTGCCAGCAGCCCCGGGACATTAGAAGCTTTCTTT.

This clonotype was seen only a few times. CDR3 sequence: CASSRGTSGNQETQYF. Written as DNA, the CDR3 is TGCGCCAGCAGCCGCGGGACTAGTGGAAACCAAGAGACCCAGTACTTC. This chain connects TRBV4-1 to TRBJ2-5, with 8 positions matching TRBD2. The germline V gene has CDR1 MGHRA and CDR2 YSYEKL. CDR3 size: 16 residues. J gave up 0 bases and V 4 bases, and 7 bases lay outside the gene matches.

The chain recombines TRBV5-1 with TRBJ2-7; 10 positions agree with TRBD2. This CDR3 region has 17 residues. Germline lookup yields CDR1 SGHRS and CDR2 YFSETQ. Germline trimming cut 1 base from V and 2 bases from J; bases unmatched to any gene: 9. CDR3 coding DNA: TGCGCCAGCAGCTTGCGGCTAGCGGGGGATTTTGCCTACGAGCAGTACTTC. Its protein product is CASSLRLAGDFAYEQYF.

This clonotype was found many times. CDR3 sequence: CSVEDRWTGGGTDTQYF. For the CDR3, the DNA is TGCAGCGTTGAAGACCGTTGGACAGGGGGGGGTACAGATACGCAGTATTTT. The genes are TRBV29-1 and TRBJ2-3, with TRBD1 matching 10 bases. Per the germline V gene, CDR1 is SQVTM and CDR2 is ANQGSEA. With 0 bases clipped from V and 3 bases from J, the junction kept 9 bases outside the gene matches. CDR3 size: 17 residues.

The chain couples TRBV20-1 to TRBJ1-6; D may be TRBD1 (6 bases). CDR3 length: 15 residues. V shed 0 bases and J shed 4 bases, with 10 bases lying between them. Germline V gene data show CDR1 as DFQATT and CDR2 as SNEGSKA (reference sequence). The CDR3 region is CSARDRGFYNSPLHF. CDR3 coding DNA: TGCAGTGCTAGAGATAGGGGGTTTTATAATTCACCCCTCCACTTT.

The J gene is TRBJ1-6, the V gene TRBV5-1; D gene uncertain. Germline V CDR1 and CDR2: SGHRS, YFSETQ. The V end was cut by 0 bases, the J end by 6 bases, with 7 bases between. The CDR3 runs 14 residues. Here the CDR3 reads CASSLEIANSPLHF. The CDR3 coding sequence is TGCGCCAGCAGCTTGGAGATAGCTAATTCACCCCTCCACTTT.

The V gene is TRBV28, the J gene TRBJ1-3, with a weak D call TRBD1 (5 bases). The CDR3 covers 15 residues. The germline V and J ends were trimmed by 6 bases and 9 bases, with 21 bases remaining between them. Per germline, CDR1 MDHEN and CDR2 SYDVKM. Here the CDR3 reads CASRGTAARRGTIYF. CDR3 DNA: TGTGCCAGCAGAGGGACCGCGGCTCGAAGGGGCACCATATATTTT.

This clonotype was seen many times. The V and J genes are TRBV20-1 and TRBJ2-1; no firm D call. Germline assignment: CDR1 DFQATT and CDR2 SNEGSKA (reference sequence). V was pared by 3 bases and J by 6 bases, with 6 bases between. The CDR3 is 11 residues long. CDR3 amino acids: CSARGPNEQFF. The CDR3 DNA sequence: TGCAGTGCTAGGGGCCCCAATGAGCAGTTCTTC.

V usage is TRBV9 and J usage is TRBJ2-6; D remains ambiguous. Trimming shortened V by 2 bases and J by 2 bases, and 5 bases separated the two germline ends. The CDR3 covers 14 residues. Germline V gene lookup returns CDR1 SGDLS and CDR2 YYNGEE. The CDR3 reads CASSVQAGANVLTF. In nucleotides, the CDR3 is TGTGCCAGCAGCGTTCAGGCTGGGGCCAACGTCCTGACTTTC.

This clonotype was detected only a few times. The chain joins TRBV15 to TRBJ1-6; D is perhaps TRBD1 (6 bases). CDR3 size: 14 residues. The germline V and J ends were trimmed by 2 bases and 6 bases, with 8 bases remaining between them. In germline, CDR1 is LNHNV, CDR2 YYDKDF (reference sequence). Written as DNA, the CDR3 is TGTGCCACCAGCAGAACAGGGAGTAATTCACCCCTCCACTTT. This sequence encodes CATSRTGSNSPLHF.

The chain employs TRBV15 and TRBJ2-3; D possibly corresponds to TRBD2 (5 bases). Per germline, CDR1 LNHNV and CDR2 YYDKDF (reference sequence). Trimming cost V 3 bases and J 2 bases, with 9 bases left between them. This CDR3 is built from 14 residues. CDR3 coding DNA: TGTGCCACCAGCAGGGGCCGGGACACAGATACGCAGTATTTT. Encoded protein: CATSRGRDTDTQYF.

This clonotype was observed many times. The chain recombines TRBV20-1 with TRBJ2-3; possible D gene TRBD1, 5 bases. V gave up 1 base and J gave up 7 bases, with 15 bases separating them. Germline CDR1 reads DFQATT; CDR2 reads SNEGSKA (reference sequence). There are 14 residues in the CDR3. In DNA form, the CDR3 reads TGCAGTGCTAGAGTAGGGGCCGCCGCGAATACGCAGTATTTT. Its translation is CSARVGAAANTQYF.

The sample holds a few counts of this clonotype. The chain combines TRBV9 with TRBJ2-7, with D unresolved. CDR3 length: 15 residues. The V and J ends lost 0 bases and 4 bases respectively, with 14 bases between them. Germline CDR1 SGDLS, CDR2 YYNGEE. CDR3 DNA sequence: TGTGCCAGCAGCGTAGCTTGGGGTTCTCAGTACGAGCAGTACTTC. This sequence encodes CASSVAWGSQYEQYF.

In this sample, this clonotype turned up many times. The V and J genes are TRBV4-2 and TRBJ2-3, with D possibly matching TRBD2 (6 bases). The CDR3 spans 15 residues. Trimming took off 5 bases at V and 1 base at J, with 13 bases between the two ends. CDR1 and CDR2 from the germline V gene are LGHNA and YNFKEQ. This CDR3 is CASSYRDFRTDTQYF. CDR3 in DNA: TGTGCCAGCAGCTACCGGGACTTCCGCACAGATACGCAGTATTTT.

This clonotype came up once. V is TRBV5-6 and J is TRBJ2-7; D not certain. Trimming pared 0 bases from V and 3 bases from J, leaving 7 bases between. The CDR3 extends over 13 amino acids. The germline V gene has CDR1 SGHDT and CDR2 YYEEEE. The CDR3 here is CASSLGLHYEQYF. CDR3 sequence (DNA): TGTGCCAGCAGCTTGGGGCTCCACTACGAGCAGTACTTC.

V and J are TRBV12-3 or TRBV12-4 and TRBJ2-5, with D maybe TRBD1 (5 bases). Trimming took off 5 bases at V and 7 bases at J, with 14 bases between the two ends. The CDR3 is 13 amino acids. CDR3 region: CASSNLRVGTQYF. CDR3 nucleotides: TGTGCCAGCAGTAACCTCAGGGTTGGGACCCAGTACTTC.

This clonotype came up a few times. Here the CDR3 reads CASSGLAGGLSEQFF. The CDR3 DNA is TGTGCCAGCAGCGGACTAGCGGGGGGGCTGTCCGAGCAGTTCTTC. The rearrangement links TRBV2 to TRBJ2-1; 15 nucleotides match TRBD2. The CDR3 is 15 amino acids. J gave up 10 bases and V 6 bases, and 7 bases lay outside the gene matches. Germline-derived CDR1 and CDR2 are SNHLY and FYNNEI.

This clonotype came up once. The chain combines TRBV5-5 with TRBJ2-2; D may correspond to TRBD1 or TRBD2 (5 bases each). The germline CDR1 and CDR2 sequences are SGHKS and YYEKEE (reference sequence). This CDR3 region has 16 residues. V dropped 1 base and J dropped 4 bases, with 14 bases sitting between them. The chain's CDR3 is CASSLREAGGTGELFF. The CDR3 DNA reads as TGTGCCAGCAGCTTGCGCGAGGCTGGGGGCACCGGGGAGCTGTTTTTT. The variable domain in full, with the rest retrieved from reference TRBV5-5 and TRBJ2-2, is DAGVTQSPTHLIKTRGQQVTLRCSPISGHKSVSWYQQVLGQGPQFIFQYYEKEERGRGNFPDRFSARQFPNYSSELNVNALLLGDSALYLCASSLREAGGTGELFFGEGSRLTVL.

The V call is TRBV7-6, the J call TRBJ2-3, with no clear D. V dropped 5 bases and J dropped 0 bases, with 27 bases sitting between them. Germline V gene lookup returns CDR1 SGHVS and CDR2 FNYEAQ. The CDR3 covers 20 residues. The DNA of the CDR3 is TGTGCCAGCAGCCCCGAATATTCGGCGGAACAACTTTACAGCACAGATACGCAGTATTTT. Translation: CASSPEYSAEQLYSTDTQYF.

The table lists this clonotype with a few counts. This chain joins TRBV6-2 or TRBV6-3 and TRBJ1-6; D not resolved. Between the trimmed V and J ends, which lost 6 bases and 8 bases, there was a span of 14 bases. The CDR3 sequence is 14 residues long. Per germline, CDR1 MNHEY and CDR2 SVGEGT. CDR3 loop: CASRPDGKDSPLHF. DNA of the CDR3: TGTGCCAGCAGGCCCGACGGGAAGGATTCACCCCTCCACTTT.

This clonotype has only a few counts. The chain uses TRBV6-2 or TRBV6-3 and TRBJ1-1, with TRBD1 matching over 8 bases. The CDR3 has 18 amino acids. In germline, CDR1 is MNHEY, CDR2 SVGEGT. Unmatched junction bases numbered 13, after V lost 3 bases and J lost 1 base. CDR3 nucleotide sequence: TGTGCCAGCAGTTATACTTTTCACAGGGGGACCAAGAACACTGAAGCTTTCTTT. Amino acids: CASSYTFHRGTKNTEAFF.

This clonotype appeared a few times. The chain carries TRBV14 and TRBJ2-1, with D maybe TRBD1 (6 bases). Germline V lookup: CDR1 SGHDN, CDR2 FVKESK. The CDR3 runs 17 residues. V lost 4 bases, J lost 0 bases, and 16 bases lay in between. DNA of the CDR3: TGTGCCAGCAGCCCACTCCCAGGGGCCTACTCCTACAATGAGCAGTTCTTC. Amino acids: CASSPLPGAYSYNEQFF. The full variable domain, its missing parts supplied by reference TRBV14 and TRBJ2-1, is EAGVTQFPSHSVIEKGQTVTLRCDPISGHDNLYWYRRVMGKEIKFLLHFVKESKQDESGMPNNRFLAERTGGTYSTLKVQPAELEDSGVYFCASSPLPGAYSYNEQFFGPGTRLTVL.

This clonotype was observed a few times. The gene calls are TRBV10-3 and TRBJ2-3, with D hard to call. CDR1 is ENHRY, CDR2 SYGVKD, per germline. V lost 2 bases and J 14 bases, leaving 20 bases between the germline ends. The length of the CDR3 is 14 residues. The CDR3 loop is CAISEPGVTNRPYF. CDR3 nucleotides: TGTGCCATCAGTGAGCCGGGTGTAACCAATAGACCGTATTTT.

A few counts support this clonotype. CDR3 loop: CASSRRTSGVGETQYF. For the CDR3, the DNA is TGTGCCAGCAGCCGGAGGACTAGCGGGGTTGGTGAGACCCAGTACTTC. The chain employs TRBV11-2 and TRBJ2-5, with 12 bases identical to TRBD2. This CDR3 region has 16 residues. V was clipped by 5 bases and J by 5 bases; unmatched bases: 9. Germline V CDR1 and CDR2: SGHAT, FQNNGV.